The 11 T cell receptor beta chains below come from one sample, sequenced in a study of cytomegalovirus exposure and HLA in healthy donors. In the PCR, 60 Vbeta and 13 Jbeta primers were used. Profiled with immunoSEQ multiplex PCR; TCRdb holds only in-frame clones, not every one. The data contain 100,000 to 150,000 clones, 72% of them singletons. The sample taken for sequencing was PBMCs. Every receptor here comes from a man between 45 and 60 years old in good health and CMV-seropositive.

The chain carries TRBV7-2 and TRBJ1-1; D gene ambiguous. Looked up from germline, CDR1 is SGHTA and CDR2 is FQGNSA. This CDR3 is 13 amino acids long. V was trimmed by 3 bases and J by 1 base, leaving 6 bases between them. CDR3 amino acids: CASSLSKNTEAFF. DNA for the CDR3: TGTGCCAGCAGCTTGTCCAAGAACACTGAAGCTTTCTTT.

The chain combines TRBV10-1 with TRBJ1-1; 7 bases match TRBD1. This CDR3 has 17 residues. V lost 0 bases, J lost 1 base, and 8 bases stayed unmatched. The germline gives CDR1 WNHNN, CDR2 SYGVQD (reference sequence). The CDR3 spells CASSESRRGRTNTEAFF. For the CDR3, the DNA is TGCGCCAGCAGTGAGTCTAGAAGGGGGCGGACGAACACTGAAGCTTTCTTT.

The V gene is TRBV4-2, the J gene TRBJ2-7, with a weak D call TRBD1 (6 bases). The CDR3 extends over 14 amino acids. Germline V gene data show CDR1 as LGHNA and CDR2 as YNFKEQ. V lost 1 base and J 3 bases, leaving 10 bases between the germline ends. CDR3 sequence reads: CASSQGQGSYEQYF. In nucleotides, the CDR3 is TGTGCCAGCAGCCAAGGGCAGGGGAGCTACGAGCAGTACTTC.

The chain is built from TRBV5-4 and TRBJ2-3, with 9 bases aligning to TRBD1. The CDR3 has 14 residues. Germline assignment: CDR1 SGHNT and CDR2 YYREEE (reference sequence). V trimming: 6 bases; J trimming: 3 bases; junction bases outside the gene matches: 5. CDR3 nucleotides: TGTGCCAGCACCCCGGGACAGGGAACAGATACGCAGTATTTT. Protein: CASTPGQGTDTQYF.

This clone came up a few times. This sequence joins TRBV11-3 and TRBJ2-3, with 7 bases that match TRBD1. From germline, CDR1 is SGHNT and CDR2 YENEEA. Trimming took 5 bases from V and 10 from J; bases not matched to a gene: 9. The CDR3 contains 13 residues. The CDR3 protein is CASSQSRDRAQYF. The CDR3, as DNA: TGTGCCAGCAGCCAATCTCGGGACAGAGCGCAGTATTTT.

CDR3 residues: CASSLALGADTGELFF. The CDR3 nucleotides are TGTGCCAGCAGCTTGGCCTTAGGGGCTGACACCGGGGAGCTGTTTTTT. The chain uses TRBV5-6 and TRBJ2-2, with D perhaps matching TRBD1 (5 bases). V shed 0 bases and J shed 3 bases, with 12 bases lying between them. The CDR3 has 16 amino acids. CDR1 SGHDT and CDR2 YYEEEE come from the germline V gene.

V gene TRBV5-1 combines with J gene TRBJ1-1; possible D gene TRBD1, 6 bases. Germline CDR1 and CDR2: SGHRS and YFSETQ. V was clipped by 0 bases and J by 11 bases, with 17 bases between them. The CDR3 length is 14 residues. The CDR3 DNA is TGCGCCAGCAGCTTGGCGGACCTGACAGGCGGGGCTTTCTTT. Residues: CASSLADLTGGAFF. Full variable domain (missing parts from reference TRBV5-1 and TRBJ1-1): KAGVTQTPRYLIKTRGQQVTLSCSPISGHRSVSWYQQTPGQGLQFLFEYFSETQRNKGNFPGRFSGRQFSNSRSEMNVSTLELGDSALYLCASSLADLTGGAFFGQGTRLTVV.

The rearrangement joins TRBV9 to TRBJ1-6, with unresolved D. The V gene lost 0 bases and the J gene lost 2 bases, with 6 bases spanning the gap. The CDR3 contains 15 residues. From germline, CDR1 is SGDLS and CDR2 YYNGEE. CDR3: CASSVGATYNSPLHF. The CDR3 coding sequence is TGTGCCAGCAGCGTAGGGGCAACCTATAATTCACCCCTCCACTTT.

The J gene is TRBJ2-2, the V gene TRBV7-2, with D possibly matching TRBD1 (7 bases). Per germline, CDR1 SGHTA and CDR2 FQGNSA. This CDR3 has 17 amino acids. Trimming removed 7 bases from V and 2 bases from J, with 20 bases in between. The CDR3 is CASNSGGSGTNTGELFF. The CDR3 DNA follows: TGTGCCAGCAACTCAGGGGGTAGCGGAACTAACACCGGGGAGCTGTTTTTT. Filled out from reference TRBV7-2 and TRBJ2-2, the complete variable domain reads GAGVSQSPSNKVTEKGKDVELRCDPISGHTALYWYRQSLGQGLEFLIYFQGNSAPDKSGLPSDRFSAERTGGSVSTLTIQRTQQEDSAVYLCASNSGGSGTNTGELFFGEGSRLTVL.

V gene TRBV15 combines with J gene TRBJ1-5; D is possibly TRBD1 (5 bases). V lost 2 bases, J lost 7 bases, and 15 bases lay in between. The CDR3 runs to 15 residues. CDR1 and CDR2 from the germline V gene are LNHNV and YYDKDF (reference sequence). DNA for the CDR3: TGTGCCACCAGCAGAACGGGAGGGGCTAGGCAGCCCCAGCATTTT. This codes for CATSRTGGARQPQHF.

This chain links TRBV10-3 with TRBJ2-7; no definite D call. Germline V gives CDR1 ENHRY, CDR2 SYGVKD. This CDR3 is built from 12 residues. V shed 6 bases and J shed 7 bases, with 13 bases lying between them. CDR3 coding DNA: TGTGCCATCAGGAGAGAGACGGGTGAGCAGTACTTC. This encodes CAIRRETGEQYF.